This is a list of T cell receptor beta chains from one sample in a study of identifying expanded T cells in peripheral blood. The data were produced by immunoSEQ multiplex PCR, yet TCRdb's version contains in-frame clones alone and is incomplete. The sample contains 55,000 to 80,000 clones, around four fifths of which appear only once. The sequenced sample was blood. The receptors here all came from a person aged 18-69 years in good health. Each CDR3 is given with its conserved first and last residue. The D gene is left open where the match is weak. Expanded clones get a size class; other rows say once, few or many, or leave the size out.

v_gene	len	j_gene	d_gene	abundance	CDR3nt	CDR3aa
TRBV19	14	TRBJ2-4	.	.	TGTGCCAGTAAAGCGACGGACAATCAAAACATTCAGTACTTC	CASKATDNQNIQYF
TRBV6-1	14	TRBJ2-1	.	.	TGTGCCAGCCGACAGGCCGTACCCTCCAATGAGCAGTTCTTC	CASRQAVPSNEQFF
TRBV11-2	14	TRBJ1-6	TRBD1	.	TGTGCCAGCAGCACGACAGGGGGGTATTCACCCCTCCACTTT	CASSTTGGYSPLHF
TRBV27	13	TRBJ1-2	.	.	TGTGCCAGCAGTTTAGACAGGAACTATGGCTACACCTTC	CASSLDRNYGYTF
TRBV30	15	TRBJ1-1	.	.	TGTGCCTGGAGTTTGTGGGGACCCCCCGACACTGAAGCTTTCTTT	CAWSLWGPPDTEAFF
TRBV10-2	14	TRBJ2-1	.	.	TGCGCCAGTAGTCTGGGGGCTGGTTACAATGAGCAGTTCTTC	CASSLGAGYNEQFF
TRBV4-3	18	TRBJ2-1	TRBD2	.	TGCGCCAGCAGCCAAGAACTATTACTAGCGGGGAGGTTAGATGAGCAGTTCTTC	CASSQELLLAGRLDEQFF
TRBV19	17	TRBJ1-1	.	.	TGTGCCAGTAGTCCCCGAGCCAGGGGAATGAAAAACACTGAAGCTTTCTTT	CASSPRARGMKNTEAFF
TRBV4-3	17	TRBJ2-7	TRBD1	.	TGCGCCAGCAGCCAGACCGGGACAGGCATTACCTCCGGCGAGCAGTACTTC	CASSQTGTGITSGEQYF
TRBV30	16	TRBJ1-1	TRBD1	.	TGTGCCTGGAGCGCCGTTGCGGGACAGGGGGAGACTGAAGCTTTCTTT	CAWSAVAGQGETEAFF
TRBV5-1	13	TRBJ1-1	.	.	TGCGCCAGCAGCTCGGTTACTAACACTGAAGCTTTCTTT	CASSSVTNTEAFF
TRBV10-3	15	TRBJ2-1	TRBD2	.	TGTGCCATCAGCTCTAGCGGGGGCTCCTACAATGAGCAGTTCTTC	CAISSSGGSYNEQFF
TRBV21-1	17	TRBJ2-4	.	once	TGTGCCAGCAGCAAGGGTAGACGGGGAGGGTCCAAAAACATTCAGTACTTC	CASSKGRRGGSKNIQYF
TRBV19	15	TRBJ2-2	.	.	TGTGCCAGTAGAATCAGACTAGGGGTGGACGGGGAGCTGTTTTTT	CASRIRLGVDGELFF
TRBV5-1	15	TRBJ1-2	.	.	TGCGCCAGCAGCTTGGATCGGGGGGCGCGCTATGGCTACACCTTC	CASSLDRGARYGYTF
TRBV7-9	12	TRBJ2-7	.	.	TGTGCCAGCAGCTACCCGGGGTACGAGCAGTACTTC	CASSYPGYEQYF
TRBV5-1	15	TRBJ1-4	TRBD1	.	TGCGCCAGCAGCTCCCGGGACAGGGGGGGAGAAAAACTGTTTTTT	CASSSRDRGGEKLFF
TRBV12-5	12	TRBJ2-3	TRBD2	.	TGTGCTAGTGCCTCGGGGGGGGATACGCAGTATTTT	CASASGGDTQYF
TRBV9	14	TRBJ1-1	.	.	TGTGCCAGCAGCGTGGGGACGGGGAACACTGAAGCTTTCTTT	CASSVGTGNTEAFF
TRBV9	20	TRBJ2-2	TRBD2	.	TGTGCCAGCAGCGCCCCCGGGACTAGCGGGGGGGCCGTGAACACCGGGGAGCTGTTTTTT	CASSAPGTSGGAVNTGELFF
TRBV7-2	14	TRBJ1-1	.	.	TGTGCCAGCAGGCAAAATCCCGTTGGGACTGAAGCTTTCTTT	CASRQNPVGTEAFF
TRBV29-1	15	TRBJ2-5	TRBD2	few	TGCAGCGTTCCGAGACTAGCGGGCCTTCAAGAGACCCAGTACTTC	CSVPRLAGLQETQYF
TRBV25-1	15	TRBJ2-2	.	.	TGTGCCAGCAGTGAATACGGGGGGCAGGTCGGGGAGCTGTTTTTT	CASSEYGGQVGELFF
TRBV6-1	13	TRBJ1-4	.	.	TGTGCCAGCAGTCGGGGGGGAGGGGAAAAACTGTTTTTT	CASSRGGGEKLFF
TRBV11-2	15	TRBJ2-7	.	.	TGCGCCAGCAGCCAGCAGAGGACGGGCTCCTACGAGCAGTACTTC	CASSQQRTGSYEQYF
TRBV19	16	TRBJ2-6	.	.	TGTGCCAGTAGTATAGGATTTACAGCTGGGGCCAACGTCCTGACTTTC	CASSIGFTAGANVLTF
TRBV10-3	13	TRBJ2-1	.	.	TGTGCCATCAGCCCCGGCCCTGGATATGAGCAGTTCTTC	CAISPGPGYEQFF
TRBV25-1	15	TRBJ2-1	.	.	TGTGCCAGCAGAAGCGGAATAGCTCCAGGCAATGAGCAGTTCTTC	CASRSGIAPGNEQFF
TRBV6-1	13	TRBJ2-5	TRBD1	once	TGTGCCAGCAGCCGGGACAGGGTTGAGACCCAGTACTTC	CASSRDRVETQYF
TRBV6-6	12	TRBJ1-5	.	.	TGTGCCAGCAGTACCCTGGGCCAGCCCCAGCATTTT	CASSTLGQPQHF
TRBV5-6	16	TRBJ2-1	TRBD2	.	TGTGCCAGCAGCTCGTACACGAGCGGGATTTACAATGAGCAGTTCTTC	CASSSYTSGIYNEQFF
TRBV30	15	TRBJ2-2	TRBD2	.	TGTGCTCAAAAAGGACTAGCGGGAAACACCGGGGAGCTGTTTTTT	CAQKGLAGNTGELFF
TRBV29-1	12	TRBJ2-1	.	.	TGCAGCGTCTCTTGGACGGGCCATGAGCAGTTCTTC	CSVSWTGHEQFF
TRBV2	12	TRBJ2-7	TRBD1	.	TGTGCCAGCAGGGGACAGGTCTGGGAGCAGTACTTC	CASRGQVWEQYF
TRBV6-7	16	TRBJ1-3	.	.	TGTGCCAGCAGTTACCCCGACAGATATTCTGGAAACACCATATATTTT	CASSYPDRYSGNTIYF
TRBV2	17	TRBJ2-5	TRBD2	.	TGTGCCAGCGGATCAGGGACTAGCGCCACCCGCTCGGAGACCCAGTACTTC	CASGSGTSATRSETQYF
TRBV5-5	15	TRBJ1-3	.	.	TGTGCCAGCAGCCAGAAGGTCAGGGCTGGAAACACCATATATTTT	CASSQKVRAGNTIYF
TRBV27	14	TRBJ1-5	.	few	TGTGCCAGCAGGGCGGGGGGCGCAGGTCAGCCCCAGCATTTT	CASRAGGAGQPQHF
TRBV29-1	17	TRBJ2-2	.	.	TGCAGCGACAGAACAGGGCCGATCTTCTCGAACACCGGGGAGCTGTTTTTT	CSDRTGPIFSNTGELFF
TRBV15	15	TRBJ2-5	.	once	TGTGCCACCAGCTCCCGGGGAGGAAGTCAAGAGACCCAGTACTTC	CATSSRGGSQETQYF
TRBV10-2	14	TRBJ1-1	.	.	TGCGCCAGCAGTGGGGGAAGGTTGGACACTGAAGCTTTCTTT	CASSGGRLDTEAFF
TRBV30	12	TRBJ1-3	.	.	TGTGCCTGCCCGGACCGTGGAAACACCATATATTTT	CACPDRGNTIYF
TRBV15	15	TRBJ1-1	TRBD1	.	TGTGCCACCAGCAGAGATCAGGGGGCGCTTACTGAAGCTTTCTTT	CATSRDQGALTEAFF
TRBV4-1	15	TRBJ1-1	TRBD1	.	TGCGCCAGCAGCCAAGAGGACAGGGGGCGAACTGAAGCTTTCTTT	CASSQEDRGRTEAFF
TRBV7-9	14	TRBJ1-1	.	medium-sized	TGTGCCAGCAGCTCGCAACAGGGCGAAACTGAAGCTTTCTTT	CASSSQQGETEAFF
TRBV30	14	TRBJ2-1	.	once	TGTGCCTGGAGTGTAGGGGGGGGCGATTTTCGGCAGTTCTTC	CAWSVGGGDFRQFF
TRBV6-6	14	TRBJ1-6	TRBD1	.	TGTGCCAGCAGGCGACAGGGAGGGAGTTCACCCCTCCACTTT	CASRRQGGSSPLHF
TRBV6-5	13	TRBJ2-7	TRBD2	once	TGTGCCAGCAGAAGACTAGCGGCCTACGAGCAGTACTTC	CASRRLAAYEQYF
TRBV7-3	13	TRBJ2-1	.	.	TGTGCCAGCAGCTTAATATCGCGGGGGCAGCAGTTCTTC	CASSLISRGQQFF
TRBV13	18	TRBJ2-3	TRBD2	.	TGTGCCAGCAGCTTAGGCAGTGTCGGAGCGGGGGGGCAAGATACGCAGTATTTT	CASSLGSVGAGGQDTQYF
TRBV30	13	TRBJ1-3	.	few	TGTGCCTGGACCCGGTACTCTGGAAACACCATATATTTT	CAWTRYSGNTIYF
TRBV7-7	14	TRBJ2-5	.	.	TGTGCCAGCAGCCCGGCGGGTGCCCAAGAGACCCAGTACTTC	CASSPAGAQETQYF
TRBV11-3	15	TRBJ2-7	TRBD1	.	TGTGCCAGCAGCTTGCGGACAGGATCTTCCTACGAGCAGTACTTC	CASSLRTGSSYEQYF